Shown below are 19 T cell receptor beta chains from a single sample sequenced in a study of control samples from healthy donors and cancer patients. Method: immunoSEQ multiplex PCR; TCRdb's copy keeps in-frame clones and lacks some. The data contain around 120,000 clones, roughly 84% of them singletons. Specimen: blood. The receptor set was obtained from a middle-aged man in good health.

This rearrangement joins TRBV2 to TRBJ2-7; the D is unclear. Trimming cost V 4 bases and J 2 bases, with 3 bases left between them. This CDR3 spans 11 amino acids. Germline V gene lookup returns CDR1 SNHLY and CDR2 FYNNEI. For the CDR3, the DNA is TGTGCCAGCAGTGGGGCCTACGAGCAGTACTTC. It specifies CASSGAYEQYF.

The chain links TRBV7-9 to TRBJ2-3, with 14 bases aligning to TRBD2. V gave up 4 bases and J gave up 2 bases; unmatched junction bases: 2. Germline V gives CDR1 SEHNR, CDR2 FQNEAQ (reference sequence). There are 16 residues in the CDR3. CDR3 protein: CASSWTSGGPTDTQYF. In DNA form, the CDR3 reads TGTGCCAGCAGCTGGACTAGCGGGGGGCCCACAGATACGCAGTATTTT. The complete variable domain, with remaining parts taken from reference TRBV7-9 and TRBJ2-3, reads DTGVSQNPRHKITKRGQNVTFRCDPISEHNRLYWYRQTLGQGPEFLTYFQNEAQLEKSRLLSDRFSAERPKGSFSTLEIQRTEQGDSAMYLCASSWTSGGPTDTQYFGPGTRLTVL.

J is TRBJ2-3 and V is TRBV7-8; 11 bases map to TRBD1. The V gene end was trimmed by 5 bases and the J gene end by 3 bases; junction bases not matched to a gene: 7. This CDR3 spans 16 amino acids. From germline, CDR1 is SGHVS and CDR2 FQNEAQ. The CDR3: CASSPRDRGVTDTQYF. The CDR3 bases are TGTGCCAGCAGCCCCCGGGACAGGGGGGTAACAGATACGCAGTATTTT.

The rearrangement links TRBV24-1 to TRBJ2-3; D unclear. The V gene lost 7 bases and the J gene lost 5 bases, with 18 bases spanning the gap. CDR1 is KGHDR and CDR2 is SFDVKD in the germline V gene. CDR3 size: 15 residues. CDR3 bases: TGTGCCACCAGGAGTCACGAAACCACGGGAGATACGCAGTATTTT. It specifies CATRSHETTGDTQYF.

In DNA form, the CDR3 reads TGCAGCGCGAGGGCAGAGGGAAACTATGGCTACACCTTC. Protein: CSARAEGNYGYTF. The J gene is TRBJ1-2, the V gene TRBV29-1; no clear D. V was clipped by 7 bases and J by 2 bases, with 14 bases between them. Germline V CDR1 and CDR2: SQVTM, ANQGSEA. The CDR3 spans 13 residues.

The chain combines TRBV21-1 with TRBJ1-1. TRBV21-1 is a listed pseudogene. The CDR3 has 18 residues. The CDR3 DNA is TGTGCCAGCATCCCCGGGGGGTGGCGGACCGACAGGAACACTGAAGCTTTCTTT. This encodes CASIPGGWRTDRNTEAFF.

This chain joins TRBV7-9 and TRBJ1-1; D is perhaps TRBD1 (6 bases). V was trimmed by 5 bases and J by 10 bases, leaving 17 bases between them. CDR1 and CDR2 (germline): SEHNR, FQNEAQ (reference sequence). This CDR3 comprises 13 residues. CDR3 region: CASSPNPDRGAFF. In DNA form, the CDR3 reads TGTGCCAGCAGCCCAAACCCGGACAGAGGAGCTTTCTTT.

The J gene is TRBJ2-3, the V gene TRBV9; a possible D gene is TRBD2 (7 bases). Per germline, CDR1 SGDLS and CDR2 YYNGEE. CDR3 size: 17 residues. V was shortened by 4 bases and J by 0 bases, with 18 bases between the two germline ends. CDR3 protein: CASSLSFGGASTDTQYF. Written as DNA, the CDR3 is TGTGCCAGCAGCCTATCCTTTGGGGGGGCTAGCACAGATACGCAGTATTTT.

This clone was seen only once. In the same sample, other DNA sequences code for this CDR3. The chain couples TRBV24-1 to TRBJ2-7; D unresolved. Trimming took off 2 bases at V and 4 bases at J, with 2 bases between the two ends. Per the germline V gene, CDR1 is KGHDR and CDR2 is SFDVKD. CDR3 length: 11 residues. For the CDR3, the DNA is TGTGCCACCAGTGATTCATACGAGCAGTACTTC. Translation gives CATSDSYEQYF.

This chain links TRBV20-1 with TRBJ1-2, with D possibly matching TRBD1 (6 bases). The CDR3 is made up of 11 amino acids. Trimming stripped 5 bases from V and 8 bases from J, with 12 bases between. Per germline, CDR1 DFQATT and CDR2 SNEGSKA (reference sequence). The CDR3 sequence is CSAPGVRGYTF. The CDR3 DNA sequence: TGCAGTGCTCCAGGGGTACGGGGCTACACCTTC.

The chain links TRBV30 to TRBJ2-7; D not certain. Deletions cut 5 bases from V and 4 bases from J, with 9 bases between. CDR1 and CDR2 from the germline V gene are GTSNPN and SVGIG (reference sequence). This CDR3 region has 11 residues. For the CDR3, the DNA is TGTGCCTGGGGGTCTAATTACGAGCAGTACTTC. Protein product: CAWGSNYEQYF.

J is TRBJ1-1 and V is TRBV11-2, with D uncertain. The CDR3 runs to 13 residues. V lost 1 base to trimming and J lost 1 base, with 4 bases between them. From germline, CDR1 is SGHAT and CDR2 FQNNGV. The CDR3 here is CASSLARNTEAFF. The DNA of the CDR3 is TGTGCCAGCAGCTTAGCGCGGAACACTGAAGCTTTCTTT.

This sequence joins TRBV24-1 and TRBJ2-5; D is possibly TRBD2 (7 bases). With 12 bases removed from V and 1 base from J, the gap between germline ends came to 14 bases. The CDR3 spans 13 residues. CDR1 KGHDR and CDR2 SFDVKD come from the germline V gene. The CDR3 DNA reads as TGTGCCGTCGGTCGGGGGGCCCAAGAGACCCAGTACTTC. This translates into CAVGRGAQETQYF.

V gene TRBV6-5 combines with J gene TRBJ2-3, with D possibly being TRBD1 or TRBD2 (5 bases each). The germline V gene encodes CDR1 MNHEY and CDR2 SVGAGI. Trimming cost V 5 bases and J 2 bases, with 11 bases left between them. This CDR3 region has 14 residues. The CDR3 nucleotides read TGTGCCAGCAGTCTGAGGGACCACACAGATACGCAGTATTTT. Protein sequence: CASSLRDHTDTQYF.

The chain recombines TRBV11-3 with TRBJ2-1; either TRBD1 or TRBD2 may supply D (5 bases each). The CDR3 contains 17 residues. V was pared by 3 bases and J by 4 bases, with 19 bases between. CDR1 is SGHNT, CDR2 YENEEA, per germline. This CDR3 is CASSLDLRDRIYNEQFF. CDR3 coding DNA: TGTGCCAGCAGCTTGGACCTCCGGGACCGCATATACAATGAGCAGTTCTTC.

The J gene is TRBJ2-2, the V gene TRBV15; 9 bases fit TRBD1. CDR1 is LNHNV, CDR2 YYDKDF, per germline (reference sequence). The length of the CDR3 is 16 residues. Trimming at V came to 2 bases and at J to 4 bases, leaving 5 bases not matched to a gene. In nucleotides, the CDR3 is TGTGCCACCAGCAGAACCCCGGGACAGGGCACCGGGGAGCTGTTTTTT. This gives the protein CATSRTPGQGTGELFF.

The CDR3: CASRGTGSNSPLHF. The CDR3 bases are TGTGCCAGCAGGGGGACAGGATCGAATTCACCCCTCCACTTT. The V and J genes are TRBV5-6 and TRBJ1-6; TRBD1 matches 8 bases. The CDR3 runs 14 residues. Germline loops: CDR1 SGHDT, CDR2 YYEEEE. J was trimmed by 7 bases and V by 5 bases; bases with no gene match: 5.

V is TRBV4-3 and J is TRBJ2-7; no clear D. Deletions cut 0 bases from V and 0 bases from J, with 12 bases between. Looked up from germline, CDR1 is LGHNA and CDR2 is YSLEER. The CDR3 extends over 16 amino acids. CDR3 coding DNA: TGCGCCAGCAGCCAAGAAAGCAGAATAGGCTCCTACGAGCAGTACTTC. This encodes CASSQESRIGSYEQYF.

The CDR3 sequence: CASSYSGEDYGYTF. For the CDR3, the DNA is TGTGCCAGCAGTTACTCGGGGGAGGACTATGGCTACACCTTC. This chain uses TRBV6-6 with TRBJ1-2; TRBD1 is a possible D gene (5 bases). Per germline, CDR1 MNHNY and CDR2 SVGAGI (reference sequence). V was trimmed by 0 bases and J by 3 bases, leaving 8 bases between them. The CDR3 length is 14 residues.